This T cell receptor beta chain appears in the sequencing data of a study of lymphopenia after photon versus proton radiotherapy. Broader study findings: Proton therapy kept repertoires fairly stable, unlike photons, which gained effector/memory cells.

The CDR3 is 15 residues long. Germline loops: CDR1 SGHRS, CDR2 YFSETQ. V gave up 4 bases and J gave up 4 bases, with 17 bases separating them. This clone was seen once. As yet, its antigen is unknown. The protocol was immunoSEQ multiplex PCR, while the TCRdb copy is restricted to in-frame clones and leaves out a portion. The data show approximately 45,000 clones, around 86% seen once. The sequenced sample was peripheral blood, obtained from a patient treated with photon-based radiotherapy. J is TRBJ1-1 and V is TRBV5-1, with D tentatively TRBD1 (5 bases). This receptor was identified in a man aged 40-55 years with gastric cancer. The chain's CDR3 is CASSPDGPGTTEAFF. CDR3 DNA: TGCGCCAGCAGCCCGGATGGGCCAGGGACCACTGAAGCTTTCTTT.